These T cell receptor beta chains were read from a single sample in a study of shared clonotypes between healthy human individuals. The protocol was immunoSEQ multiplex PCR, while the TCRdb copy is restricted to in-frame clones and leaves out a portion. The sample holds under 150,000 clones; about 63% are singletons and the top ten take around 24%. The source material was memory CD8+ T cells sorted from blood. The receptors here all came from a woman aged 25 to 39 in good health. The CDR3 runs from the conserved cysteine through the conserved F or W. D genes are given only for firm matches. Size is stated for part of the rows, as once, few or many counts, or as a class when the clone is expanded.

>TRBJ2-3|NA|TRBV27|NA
TGTGCCAGCAGTTGGCAGGGTAGAGGAACAGATACGCAGTATTTT
CASSWQGRGTDTQYF
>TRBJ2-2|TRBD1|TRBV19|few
TGTGCCAGTAGTATAGATGACAGGGTGACCGGGGAGCTGTTTTTT
CASSIDDRVTGELFF
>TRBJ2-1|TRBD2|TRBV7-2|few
TGTGCCAGCAGCCGGACTAGCGGGAGGGGGGACAATGAGCAGTTCTTC
CASSRTSGRGDNEQFF
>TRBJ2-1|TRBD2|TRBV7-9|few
TGTGCCAGCAGCTTAGTTCGGAGCGGGAGGGCGAAAAATGAGCAGTTCTTC
CASSLVRSGRAKNEQFF
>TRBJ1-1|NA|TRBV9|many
TGTGCCAGCAGCGGCGCAGCAAATGAAGCTTTCTTT
CASSGAANEAFF
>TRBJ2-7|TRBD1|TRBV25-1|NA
TGTGCCAGCAGTGAATCCCGGGACAGGGGGACTTACGAGCAGTACTTC
CASSESRDRGTYEQYF
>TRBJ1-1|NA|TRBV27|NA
TGTGCCAGCAGTAGCGCCAGGGGGAACACTGAAGCTTTCTTT
CASSSARGNTEAFF
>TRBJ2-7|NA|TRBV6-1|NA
TGTGCCACTAGCTCCTACGAGCAGTACTTC
CATSSYEQYF
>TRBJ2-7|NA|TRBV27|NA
TGTGCCAGCAGTTCCGGGGGCGGGGAGCAGTACTTC
CASSSGGGEQYF
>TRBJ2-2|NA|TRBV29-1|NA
TGCAGCGTTGTTAGCGGTAGAGGGCCACCGGGGGAGCTGTTTTTT
CSVVSGRGPPGELFF
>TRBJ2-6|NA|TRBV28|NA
TGTGCCAGCACCCCTAGGTCACTTACTGGGGCCAACGTCCTGACTTTC
CASTPRSLTGANVLTF
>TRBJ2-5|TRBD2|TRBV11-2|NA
TGTGCCAGCAGCCAAGGGACTAGCGGGAGACAAGAGACCCAGTACTTC
CASSQGTSGRQETQYF
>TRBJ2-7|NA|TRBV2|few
TGTGCCAGCAGTGAAGGGGGGGCTCCAGGTTACGAGCAGTACTTC
CASSEGGAPGYEQYF
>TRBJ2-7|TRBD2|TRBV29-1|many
TGCAGCGTTGAAGGGGGAGCTAGCGGGAGCGACGAGCAGTACTTC
CSVEGGASGSDEQYF
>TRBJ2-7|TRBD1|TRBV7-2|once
TGTGCCAGCAGCTCCCCTTCGACAGGGACATCCGAGCAGTACTTC
CASSSPSTGTSEQYF
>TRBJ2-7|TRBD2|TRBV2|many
TGTGCCAGCAGTGAAAGGACTAGCGGACTCTACGAGCAGTACTTC
CASSERTSGLYEQYF
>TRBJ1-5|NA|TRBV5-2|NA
TGCGCCAGCAGCCAAGCGGGGGGGAACTATCAGCCCCAGCATTTT
CASSQAGGNYQPQHF
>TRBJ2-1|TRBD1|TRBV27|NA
TGTGCCAGCAGTCTGCTCTTGGGACAGGGATTTGGTGAGCAGTTCTTC
CASSLLLGQGFGEQFF
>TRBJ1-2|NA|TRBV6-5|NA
TGTGCCAGCAGGAACCGGGACGGGAACTTCTATGGCTACACCTTC
CASRNRDGNFYGYTF
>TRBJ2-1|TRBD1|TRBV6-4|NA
TGTGCCAGCAGTATGGGACAGCACAATGAGCAGTTCTTC
CASSMGQHNEQFF
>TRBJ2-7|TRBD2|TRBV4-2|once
TGTGCCAGCAGCCAAGATCTCGGTAATAGCGGGAGAACCTACGAGCAGTACTTC
CASSQDLGNSGRTYEQYF
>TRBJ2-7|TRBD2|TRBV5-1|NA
TGCGCCAGCAGCTCTCGGGACAGGGGACAGCTAGCGGGAGGGTCTCTCTCCTACGAGCAGTACTTC
CASSSRDRGQLAGGSLSYEQYF
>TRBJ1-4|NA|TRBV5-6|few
TGTGCCAGCAGCTTGAATGATTATACTCATGAAAAACTGTTTTTT
CASSLNDYTHEKLFF
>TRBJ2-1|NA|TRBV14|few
TGTGCCAGCAGCCGCCCCGCTGTTTTGGAGCCCAAGAATGAGCAGTTCTTC
CASSRPAVLEPKNEQFF
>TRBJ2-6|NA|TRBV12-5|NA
TGTGCTAGTGGTTTGGCAGCTGCAGGACAAAGTCGGGCCAACGTCCTGACTTTC
CASGLAAAGQSRANVLTF
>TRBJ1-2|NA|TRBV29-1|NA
TGCAGCGTTGAACGCGCAGGGACTCCCTATGGCTACACCTTC
CSVERAGTPYGYTF
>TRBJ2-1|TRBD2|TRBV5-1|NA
TGCGCCAGCAGCTTGGAGGTGGCTAGCGGCAATGAGCAGTTCTTC
CASSLEVASGNEQFF
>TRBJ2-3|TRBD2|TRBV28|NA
TGTGCCAGCAACGAAGGAGACTTAGCGGGAGATCCAGATACGCAGTATTTT
CASNEGDLAGDPDTQYF
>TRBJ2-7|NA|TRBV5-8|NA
TGTGCCAGCAGCTTGATTATCTCCACGGACGGCCTCTACGAGCAGTACTTC
CASSLIISTDGLYEQYF
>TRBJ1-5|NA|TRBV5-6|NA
TGTGCCAGCAGCTTGGGGACGACAGGACCTTATAGCAATCAGCCCCAGCATTTT
CASSLGTTGPYSNQPQHF
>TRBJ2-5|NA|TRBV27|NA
TGTGCCAGCAGTTACTGGCCGCCCCAAGAGACCCAGTACTTC
CASSYWPPQETQYF
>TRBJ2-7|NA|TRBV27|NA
TGTGCCAGCAGTTTATTTGTCGGACTCAACGGGCCCTACGAGCAGTACTTC
CASSLFVGLNGPYEQYF
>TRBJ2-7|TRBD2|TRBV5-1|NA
TGCGCCAGCAGCTCGGGACTAGCGGGAGGGCCCATCGAGCAGTACTTC
CASSSGLAGGPIEQYF
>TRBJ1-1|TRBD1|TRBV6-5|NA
TGTGCCAGCAGTTCCGGGACAGGGTGGAACACTGAAGCTTTCTTT
CASSSGTGWNTEAFF
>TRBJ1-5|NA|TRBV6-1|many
TGTGCCAGCAGTGAAGCCGCGTCGGGGCATCAGCCCCAGCATTTT
CASSEAASGHQPQHF
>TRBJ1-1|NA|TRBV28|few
TGTGCCAGCGGCCGGAACACTGAAGCTTTCTTT
CASGRNTEAFF
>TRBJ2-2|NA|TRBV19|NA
TGTGCCAGTAGTATTTGGACTGCCGGGGAGCTGTTTTTT
CASSIWTAGELFF
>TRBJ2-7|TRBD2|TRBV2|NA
TGTGCCAGCACTCCACTAAGGGCTAGCGGGACTCGCTACGAGCAGTACTTC
CASTPLRASGTRYEQYF
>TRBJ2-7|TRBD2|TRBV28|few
TGTGCCAGCAGTAACCTTCGGACTAGCGGGAGGACCACCTACGAGCAGTACTTC
CASSNLRTSGRTTYEQYF
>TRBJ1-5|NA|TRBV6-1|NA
TGTGCCAGCAGAGGGGGGCCCTATACAGGTCAGCCCCAGCATTTT
CASRGGPYTGQPQHF
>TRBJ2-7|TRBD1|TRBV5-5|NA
TGTGCCAGCACGGGACAGACACAGTACTTC
CASTGQTQYF
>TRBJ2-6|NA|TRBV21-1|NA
TGTGCCAGCAGCGGAGCACAACAAAGTCGGGCCAACGTCCTGACTTTC
CASSGAQQSRANVLTF
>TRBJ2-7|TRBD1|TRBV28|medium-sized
TGTGCCAGCAGGGATCCACAGGGGTCCGAGCAGTACTTC
CASRDPQGSEQYF
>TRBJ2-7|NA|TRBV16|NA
TGTGCCAGCAGCCAGGGGACTGTCACCTACGAGCAGTACTTC
CASSQGTVTYEQYF
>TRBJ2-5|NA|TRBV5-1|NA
TGCGCCAGCAGCTTGAGGGGACGGGTGGAAGAGACCCAGTACTTC
CASSLRGRVEETQYF
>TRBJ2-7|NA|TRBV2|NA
TGTGCCAGCTTAGAGCAGGGGAGTCGCGAGCAGTACTTC
CASLEQGSREQYF
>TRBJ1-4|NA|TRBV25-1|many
TGTGCCAGCAGTGGGACCGGGACGGTGGGTGAAAAACTGTTTTTT
CASSGTGTVGEKLFF
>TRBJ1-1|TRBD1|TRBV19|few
TGTGCCAGTAGTTCAACAGGGGGCACTGAAGCTTTCTTT
CASSSTGGTEAFF
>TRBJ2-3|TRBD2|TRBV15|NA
TGTGCCACCAGCACCGAGCGGGACTCTAGCACAGATACGCAGTATTTT
CATSTERDSSTDTQYF
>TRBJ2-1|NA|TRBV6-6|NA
TGTGCCAGCAGAGAGCCGGGAGACTACAATGAGCAGTTCTTC
CASREPGDYNEQFF
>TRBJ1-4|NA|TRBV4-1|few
TGCGCCAGCAGCCAAGAAGGAGATCCGTTTTTT
CASSQEGDPFF
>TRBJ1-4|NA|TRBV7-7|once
TGTGCCAGCAGCCGCGACCCTAATGAAAAACTGTTTTTT
CASSRDPNEKLFF
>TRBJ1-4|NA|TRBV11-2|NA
TGTGCCAGCAGCGCACTATCGGGAGCAACTAATGAAAAACTGTTTTTT
CASSALSGATNEKLFF